The TCR beta chain described here comes from a study of control samples from healthy donors and cancer patients. Assay: immunoSEQ multiplex PCR; the TCRdb copy retains only in-frame clones and omits some. Counted here are around 110,000 clones, around 89% occurring once; the ten biggest clones make up about 1.1%. Germline lookup yields CDR1 WNHNN and CDR2 SYGVQD (reference sequence). The germline V and J ends were trimmed by 2 bases and 0 bases, with 4 bases remaining between them. The length of the CDR3 is 13 residues. The V gene is TRBV10-1, the J gene TRBJ1-2, with D unresolved. The sequence was collected from a woman between 50 and 59 years old with colorectal cancer. Sequenced material: PBMCs. The CDR3 sequence is CASSEGPNYGYTF. CDR3 DNA sequence: TGCGCCAGCAGTGAGGGGCCTAACTATGGCTACACCTTC.